These T cell receptor beta chains were read from a single sample in a study of long-term antiretroviral therapy in people with HIV. The protocol was immunoSEQ multiplex PCR, while the TCRdb copy is restricted to in-frame clones and leaves out a portion. The sample holds tens of thousands of clones, 65% to 90% seen once. The source material was unsorted PBMCs, sampled 0.3 years after starting antiretroviral therapy. All receptors come from a man aged 18 to 30 with HIV. The CDR3 runs from the conserved cysteine through the conserved F or W. Each record gives: V gene, clone size, J gene, D gene, CDR3 DNA, CDR3 protein. The D gene is left open where the match is weak. The size entry is marked missing in some rows and otherwise reads once, few, many or a size class.

TRBV27	NA	TRBJ2-4	TRBD1	TGTGCCAGCAGTTCCCGTTTGGACAGGGGACAAAACATTCAGTACTTC	CASSSRLDRGQNIQYF
TRBV7-8	NA	TRBJ2-7	TRBD2	TGTGCCAGCAGTCTATTAGCGGGAATCAAAGACGAGCAGTACTTC	CASSLLAGIKDEQYF
TRBV14	once	TRBJ1-2	NA	TGTGCCAGCAGCCAACGACGCGGAAAAAACTATGGCTACACCTTC	CASSQRRGKNYGYTF
TRBV10-3	NA	TRBJ2-5	TRBD2	TGTGCCATCAGTGAGTCAAGGGTTGGACTAGGACAAGAGACCCAGTACTTC	CAISESRVGLGQETQYF
TRBV28	NA	TRBJ2-7	NA	TGTGCCAGCAGCCTCTGGGGGGTTTTGAACGAGCAGTACTTC	CASSLWGVLNEQYF
TRBV19	NA	TRBJ2-1	NA	TGTGCCAGTAGTATTCACAGCTCCTACAATGAGCAGTTCTTC	CASSIHSSYNEQFF
TRBV14	NA	TRBJ2-5	TRBD1	TGTGCCAGCAGTCACCGGGACAGGGGGTGGAAGACCCAGTACTTC	CASSHRDRGWKTQYF
TRBV15	NA	TRBJ1-3	NA	TGTGCCACCTCTCTCCCCGGAAACACCATATATTTT	CATSLPGNTIYF
TRBV6-4	NA	TRBJ2-2	TRBD1	TGTGCCAGCAGTGGGACAGGGGGCACCGGGGAGCTGTTTTTT	CASSGTGGTGELFF
TRBV18	NA	TRBJ2-7	TRBD2	TGTGCCAGCTCACCTCCGGGGGGGCCCAACGAGCAGTACTTC	CASSPPGGPNEQYF
TRBV19	NA	TRBJ1-2	TRBD1	TGTGCCAGTAGTCCTTCTCAGGGGGGTGGCTATGGCTACACCTTC	CASSPSQGGGYGYTF
TRBV7-9	NA	TRBJ1-1	TRBD1	TGTGCCAGCAGTCAACAGGGGTACACTGAAGCTTTCTTT	CASSQQGYTEAFF
TRBV21-1	NA	TRBJ1-2	NA	TGTGCCAGCAGCCATCGGACAGGAGGGTATGGCTACACCTTC	CASSHRTGGYGYTF
TRBV6-5	medium-sized	TRBJ2-2	NA	TGTGCCAGCAGTTACGGGGTGGGGACCGGGGAGCTGTTTTTT	CASSYGVGTGELFF
TRBV27	NA	TRBJ2-6	TRBD2	TGTGCCAGCAGTTCGGGGGGAACGGGGGCCAACGTCCTGACTTTC	CASSSGGTGANVLTF
TRBV5-1	NA	TRBJ2-1	TRBD2	TGCGCCAGCAGCTCGGGAGGCGGGAGGGCCTCGGGTGAGCAGTTCTTC	CASSSGGGRASGEQFF
TRBV7-9	NA	TRBJ2-7	NA	TGTGCCAGCAGCCACAGGGAGGGTGCGGAAATCGACGAGCAGTACTTC	CASSHREGAEIDEQYF
TRBV6-1	few	TRBJ2-3	TRBD1	TGTGCCAGCAGTGAAGAGGGGGCACTCGACACAGATACGCAGTATTTT	CASSEEGALDTDTQYF
TRBV29-1	NA	TRBJ2-7	NA	TGCAGCGTTCTCCCCCCGGGACTCCTCATCGCCGAGCAGTACTTC	CSVLPPGLLIAEQYF
TRBV19	NA	TRBJ1-5	NA	TGTGCCAGTAGTATAGGCCCCCTTTTGGGTAGAGGCAACAATCAGCCCCAGCATTTT	CASSIGPLLGRGNNQPQHF
TRBV10-2	NA	TRBJ1-1	NA	TGCGCCAGCAAACCATCACAGGTCATGAACACTGAAGCTTTCTTT	CASKPSQVMNTEAFF
TRBV9	NA	TRBJ2-3	TRBD2	TGTGCCAGCAGCGCAGACCTACTAGCGGGAGCGACAGATACGCAGTATTTT	CASSADLLAGATDTQYF
TRBV5-1	NA	TRBJ2-7	NA	TGCGCCAGTGGCCCCGCGCCCGGGGGAGTCTCCTACGAGCAGTACTTC	CASGPAPGGVSYEQYF
TRBV7-8	NA	TRBJ2-1	NA	TGTGCCAGCAGCTTAGTTAGACACCTCAATGAGCAGTTCTTC	CASSLVRHLNEQFF
TRBV4-1	NA	TRBJ2-1	TRBD2	TGCGCCAGCACTAGCGGGGTCGCCTACAATGAGCAGTTCTTC	CASTSGVAYNEQFF
TRBV4-2	NA	TRBJ2-7	NA	TGTGCCAGCAGCCAAGATATCGGTGGTGGGCGCGAGCAGTACTTC	CASSQDIGGGREQYF
TRBV19	NA	TRBJ2-3	NA	TGTGCCAGTAGTACCCGACCATACCTGCAGGAAGATACGCAGTATTTT	CASSTRPYLQEDTQYF
TRBV6-4	NA	TRBJ1-1	NA	TGTGCCAGCAGTGACGGGATGGAGAACACTGAAGCTTTCTTT	CASSDGMENTEAFF
TRBV4-1	few	TRBJ2-2	NA	TGCGCCAGCAGCCAGACCGGGGAGCTGTTTTTT	CASSQTGELFF
TRBV15	NA	TRBJ1-3	TRBD1	TGTGCCACCAGCTACGGGACAGCCTCTGGAAACACCATATATTTT	CATSYGTASGNTIYF
TRBV5-1	NA	TRBJ2-7	NA	TGCGCCAGCAGCTTGGTTCTGGGGAATACGGGCGAGCAGTACTTC	CASSLVLGNTGEQYF
TRBV30	NA	TRBJ2-1	TRBD2	TGTGCCTGGAGTGCGCGGGGGGGCCCCCACAATGAGCAGTTCTTC	CAWSARGGPHNEQFF
TRBV4-1	NA	TRBJ2-2	TRBD2	TGCGCCAGCAGCCAAGAATGGCTAGCGGGAGGGCCTGGATTCGGGGAGCTGTTTTTT	CASSQEWLAGGPGFGELFF
TRBV4-1	NA	TRBJ2-7	NA	TGCGCCAGCAGCCAAGATCGGCTCCTTTCCTACGAGCAGTACTTC	CASSQDRLLSYEQYF
TRBV19	NA	TRBJ1-1	TRBD1	TGTGCCAGTAGTGGCGAGACAGGGGCGGCTGAAGCTTTCTTT	CASSGETGAAEAFF
TRBV30	once	TRBJ1-5	NA	TGTGCCTGGAGCCCCAGGACAGCCCATAGCAATCAGCCCCAGCATTTT	CAWSPRTAHSNQPQHF
TRBV7-2	NA	TRBJ1-2	NA	TGTGCCAGCAGCTTAGGATCCGGGGGCGCTAACTATGGCTACACCTTC	CASSLGSGGANYGYTF
TRBV9	NA	TRBJ2-3	NA	TGTGCCAGCAGCATGGGGCAAAGCACAGATACGCAGTATTTT	CASSMGQSTDTQYF
TRBV29-1	NA	TRBJ2-1	NA	TGCAGCGTTGTCTACAATGAGCAGTTCTTC	CSVVYNEQFF
TRBV25-1	NA	TRBJ1-2	NA	TGTGCCAGCAGTGGTACAGTCCATTCCAGTGGCTACACCTTC	CASSGTVHSSGYTF
TRBV5-1	NA	TRBJ2-7	TRBD1	TGCGCCAGCAGCTTGGACAGGGGGTACGAGCAGTACTTC	CASSLDRGYEQYF
TRBV6-5	once	TRBJ2-3	TRBD1	TGTGCCAGCAGTGGACAGGGAGAGTACACAGATACGCAGTATTTT	CASSGQGEYTDTQYF
TRBV5-4	NA	TRBJ1-1	NA	TGTGCCAGCAGCTTGGGAGGGGCCTCCAACACTGAAGCTTTCTTT	CASSLGGASNTEAFF
TRBV4-3	NA	TRBJ1-2	NA	TGCGCCAGCAGCCGAGTGACAGATGGTTACTATGGCTACACCTTC	CASSRVTDGYYGYTF
TRBV2	NA	TRBJ2-7	NA	TGTGCCACGTACCAGGGTCCCTACGAGCAGTACTTC	CATYQGPYEQYF
TRBV5-1	NA	TRBJ2-4	NA	TGCGCCAGCAGCTTGGTCTCTGGGGGCGCACAAAACATTCAGTACTTC	CASSLVSGGAQNIQYF
TRBV5-4	NA	TRBJ2-5	TRBD2	TGTGCCAGCAGCCTACCGGGACTACGAGAGACCCAGTACTTC	CASSLPGLRETQYF
TRBV6-5	NA	TRBJ1-3	NA	TGTGCCAGCAGTTACACACTGCGCGCTTCTGGAAACACCATATATTTT	CASSYTLRASGNTIYF
TRBV28	few	TRBJ1-1	NA	TGTGCCAGCAGTTTGTGGCAGACTGAAGCTTTCTTT	CASSLWQTEAFF
TRBV2	NA	TRBJ2-2	NA	TGTGCCAGCAGTGTGTGGGCGGCGGACACCGGGGAGCTGTTTTTT	CASSVWAADTGELFF
TRBV5-1	NA	TRBJ1-3	NA	TGCGCCAGCAGCTCCGAGGAGGTCCACTCTGGAAACACCATATATTTT	CASSSEEVHSGNTIYF
TRBV21-1	once	TRBJ1-6	NA	TGTGCCATCTTTTACAGGGTAGGGGATTCACCCCTCCACTTT	CAIFYRVGDSPLHF
TRBV5-1	NA	TRBJ1-3	NA	TGCGCCAGCAGTCAGGGAAACACCATATATTTT	CASSQGNTIYF